Given below is one TCR beta chain in context. This clone occurred a few times. Its binding antigen is unknown. The record has no base qualities; no much larger clone is one base away. The High Capacity cDNA Reverse Transcription Kit was used to reverse transcribe all of the isolated RNA, meaning that expressed TCRB transcripts were what got sequenced. Naive, central memory and regulatory T cell samples underwent deep immunoSEQ sequencing, averaging around 3.7 million total reads per sample. Sorted cells were lysed in RLT buffer and RNA was extracted with DNase-treated RNeasy Micro or Mini kits, depending on cell number. Each cell subset was processed on its own to prevent cross-contamination, while patient and healthy donor samples were processed together. The immunoSEQ multiplex PCR was used to amplify TCRB sequences from cDNA, generating 87-bp fragments that spanned the CDR3 region. Sequencing of the amplicons was done on the Illumina HiSeq platform. Per the original workflow: PCR bias was corrected computationally using synthetic template baselines, and reads within Hamming distance 2 were collapsed, with unmergeable singletons discarded. Reads were aligned against IMGT so that V, D and J genes, CDR3 length and insertions or deletions at six rearrangement sites could be assigned. Within each subset, clonotype counts were normalized to sorted cell number, and only after that were true diversity and Gini coefficients computed with the tcR R package. The overlap coefficient, calculated on TCRB nucleotide sequences, was used to measure repertoire sharing. Out-of-frame TCRB sequences from naive cells were analyzed to stand in for the pre-selection repertoire. The source is immuneACCESS, and TCRdb retained only in-frame sequences with V and J called. Part of the clones is not carried over; for the studies checked, unresolved V genes explain less than half of this, and the remainder is unexplained. V and J calls and clone size are copied from that table; D and trimming were computed from the DNA. The sample includes about 340,000 clones, with roughly 13% observed a single time. The top ten hold 0.015% of the sample.

The source of the sample is a study of beta chain features in type 1 diabetes (dated by TCRdb to between 2018 and 2020). Regarding the research as a whole: Mean age, gender distribution, total cell number and subset yield did not differ between patients and healthy donors. The study compared TCRB repertoires of sorted circulating CD4+ T cell subsets between recently diagnosed type 1 diabetes patients and matched healthy donors. Regulatory and stem cell-like memory subsets were isolated from only 8 patients and roughly 8 healthy donors, whereas naive and central memory subsets came from all 30 or so donors. A total of 85 million to 140 million sorted cells were examined across all samples, and a strong correlation was observed between cell number per subset and RNA yield.

From each donor, a single peripheral blood sample of about 120 mL on average was drawn into heparinised tubes. Naive, central memory, regulatory and stem cell-like memory CD4+ T cells were sorted on a BD FACSAria II using a panel including CD45RO, CCR7, CD25, CD127, CD95 and CD27. A purity above 98% was achieved for all sorted populations. PBMCs were separated immediately by Lymphoprep density gradient centrifugation and were stained directly, without being cultured. So that batch effects would be minimized, each experiment stained and sorted samples in pairs, pairing one healthy donor with one patient. The study at large found these results: Because small numbers of individuals were included in the HLA sub-analyses, any influence of HLA type on TCRB rearrangement was left unresolved. Because cDNA rather than genomic DNA was sequenced, highly expressing activated cells could have been over-represented, although no difference in activation and CD3 levels was found between groups. Shorter templates might be favored by PCR, yet because patient and control samples were amplified and corrected together, any such skew would affect both groups equally. Naive, central memory and regulatory TCRB repertoires appeared to be more similar among patients than among healthy donors. Fewer insertions and more nucleotide deletions at VDJ recombination sites were observed in patients with type 1 diabetes, implying thymic rearrangement abnormalities. A moderate but significant shortening of TCRB CDR3 length was observed in type 1 diabetes patients in all four CD4+ subsets.

Sequencing input: naive CD4+ T cells from blood. This specimen's cell subset or site label, per the study, means: true naive CD4+ T cells. The clonotype comes from a woman under 30 with type 1 diabetes.

The CDR3 is CASSMGREANEQFF. The nucleotide sequence reads TGTGCCAGTAGTATGGGGCGGGAGGCCAATGAGCAGTTCTTC. The chain is assembled from TRBV19 and TRBJ2-1, with TRBD2 matching 8 junction bases. V lost 3 bases and J lost 6 bases, and the count of bases not matched to a germline gene is 4. CDR1 LNHDA and CDR2 SQIVND are derived from the germline V gene (reference sequence). Including the terminal cysteine and phenylalanine, the CDR3 comprises 14 residues. Only the CDR3 region is kept as DNA, spanning 42 bases read in frame from base 1.